The 3 T cell receptor beta chains reported below all come from one sample, sequenced in a study of Graves' ophthalmopathy and Graves' hyperthyroidism (dated by TCRdb to 2016 to 2019). This sample was sequenced with an Illumina HiSeq 2000. For repertoire sequencing, TCR beta CDR3 regions were amplified from RNA transcripts. The first round of RT-PCR was done with HTBI primers and the Qiagen OneStep RT-PCR kit, and was followed by a second round of multiplex PCR, then size selection and purification. Through fastp at Q25 and MiXCR, TCRdb rebuilt clones from the public reads, retaining in-frame beta chains. Identical CDR3 proteins give one entry, which carries the most common genes and DNA. This sample comprises 200,000 to 250,000 distinct CDR3 sequences, under 25% of them detected only once. The top ten clonotypes cover around two fifths of the sample. Input material: peripheral blood. The origin of the receptors is a woman in her forties or fifties with Graves' ophthalmopathy. Donor details come from another sample of the same person, matched by shared clones.

There are many counts of this clonotype. The gene calls are TRBV7-3 and TRBJ1-1, with no clear D. This CDR3 spans 13 amino acids. V was cut by 2 bases and J by 3 bases, with 7 bases left in between. CDR1 SGHTA and CDR2 FQGTGA come from the germline V gene. The CDR3 sequence: CASSLGLDTEAFF. CDR3 sequence (DNA): TGTGCCAGCAGCTTAGGACTGGACACTGAAGCTTTCTTT.

This chain uses TRBV7-8 with TRBJ1-3, with TRBD1 matching 7 bases. The CDR3 is 15 residues long. The V gene end was trimmed by 5 bases and the J gene end by 1 base; junction bases not matched to a gene: 5. CDR1 is SGHVS, CDR2 FQNEAQ, per germline. CDR3 protein: CASSPPGGSGNTIYF. In DNA form, the CDR3 reads TGTGCCAGCAGCCCCCCAGGGGGGTCTGGAAACACCATATATTTT.

This clonotype came up many times. The chain couples TRBV4-1 to TRBJ1-3; tentative D call: TRBD1 (5 bases). The V end was cut by 3 bases, the J end by 8 bases, with 14 bases between. Germline V gene data show CDR1 as MGHRA and CDR2 as YSYEKL. The CDR3 consists of 14 residues. CDR3 residues: CASSQGQAVDTIYF. The CDR3 region has the DNA TGCGCCAGCAGCCAGGGGCAGGCGGTAGACACCATATATTTT.